These 29 T cell receptor beta chains originate from one sample sequenced in a study of blood T cell repertoires in COVID-19. The method was immunoSEQ multiplex PCR; TCRdb's version includes in-frame clones alone and lacks a portion of them. Among 270,000 or so clones, less than 90% were seen once, and the ten largest hold about 12%. Input material: peripheral blood. The receptors derive from a woman between 25 and 40 years old with COVID-19, enrolled during active disease.

V usage is TRBV7-9 and J usage is TRBJ2-1; TRBD2 matches at 15 bases. The CDR3 contains 18 residues. Germline V CDR1 and CDR2: SEHNR, FQNEAQ (reference sequence). V shed 7 bases and J 8 bases; nucleotides not matched to a gene: 15. CDR3 amino acids: CASKGLAGGYRGFYEQFF. The CDR3 DNA follows: TGTGCCAGCAAGGGACTAGCGGGGGGCTACCGGGGTTTTTATGAGCAGTTCTTC.

This chain uses TRBV10-2 with TRBJ2-7; weak D call: TRBD1 (7 bases). The CDR3 has 14 residues. CDR1 and CDR2 from the germline V gene are WSHSY and SAAADI. Trimming stripped 8 bases from V and 3 bases from J, with 17 bases between. CDR3 DNA: TGCGCCAGCGGGGGGACAGATATCAGCTACGAGCAGTACTTC. Protein product: CASGGTDISYEQYF.

V usage is TRBV5-1 and J usage is TRBJ2-7; possible D gene TRBD2, 6 bases. This CDR3 is 15 amino acids long. Germline loops: CDR1 SGHRS, CDR2 YFSETQ. Trimming removed 0 bases from V and 4 bases from J, with 14 bases in between. CDR3 in DNA: TGCGCCAGCAGCTTGGGCCGGAGGGCTGCATACGAGCAGTACTTC. Amino acids: CASSLGRRAAYEQYF.

The chain has TRBV7-6 and TRBJ1-1, with TRBD1 identical over 9 bases. The CDR3 totals 16 residues. Germline V gives CDR1 SGHVS, CDR2 FNYEAQ. V dropped 3 bases and J dropped 6; count of bases not matched to a gene: 11. The CDR3 sequence: CASSFGTGRLEAEAFF. DNA for the CDR3: TGTGCCAGCAGCTTCGGGACAGGGAGGTTGGAAGCTGAAGCTTTCTTT. The entire variable domain, with the rest obtained from reference TRBV7-6 and TRBJ1-1, is as follows: GAGVSQSPRYKVTKRGQDVALRCDPISGHVSLYWYRQALGQGPEFLTYFNYEAQQDKSGLPNDRFSAERPEGSISTLTIQRTEQRDSAMYRCASSFGTGRLEAEAFFGQGTRLTVV.

This rearrangement joins TRBV10-2 to TRBJ2-2; 12 bases fit TRBD1. With V trimmed by 10 bases and J by 0 bases, 6 bases remained unmatched. Germline CDR1 and CDR2: WSHSY and SAAADI. This CDR3 region has 16 residues. CDR3 nucleotide sequence: TGCGCCACTACGGGGACAGGGGGCGCGAACACCGGGGAGCTGTTTTTT. As protein: CATTGTGGANTGELFF.

The gene calls are TRBV13 and TRBJ1-6, with 10 nucleotides matching TRBD1. Germline assignment: CDR1 PRHDT and CDR2 FYEKMQ (reference sequence). The CDR3 loop spans 17 amino acids. J gave up 9 bases and V 3 bases, and 11 bases lay outside the gene matches. The CDR3 DNA sequence: TGTGCCAGCAGCTTGGGGACAGGGGACCAAATTTCTTCACCCCTCCACTTT. Translated, it gives CASSLGTGDQISSPLHF.

This chain joins TRBV18 and TRBJ2-3, with D possibly TRBD1 on 6 matching bases. Trimming removed 4 bases at V and 4 bases at J, with 9 bases between. CDR3 length: 13 amino acids. CDR1 and CDR2 from the germline V gene are KGHSH and LQKENI. The CDR3 DNA sequence: TGTGCCAGCTCACGGACAGAAGCAGATACGCAGTATTTT. This gives the protein CASSRTEADTQYF.

The V gene is TRBV19, the J gene TRBJ1-1; D is uncertain. CDR1 and CDR2 (germline): LNHDA, SQIVND (reference sequence). The CDR3 has 11 amino acids. V lost 7 bases, J lost 5 bases, and 8 bases lay in between. CDR3 DNA: TGTGCCAGTATCCTTGAGACTGAAGCTTTCTTT. Protein: CASILETEAFF. The variable domain in full, completed from reference TRBV19 and TRBJ1-1, reads DGGITQSPKYLFRKEGQNVTLSCEQNLNHDAMYWYRQDPGQGLRLIYYSQIVNDFQKGDIAEGYSVSREKKESFPLTVTSAQKNPTAFYLCASILETEAFFGQGTRLTVV.

The rearrangement joins TRBV2 to TRBJ1-5; 8 bases agree with TRBD1. The germline V gene has CDR1 SNHLY and CDR2 FYNNEI. V lost 7 bases, J lost 5 bases, and 7 bases stayed unmatched. The CDR3 spans 14 residues. Here the CDR3 reads CASTRTGTDQPQHF. In DNA form, the CDR3 reads TGTGCCAGCACTCGGACAGGGACCGATCAGCCCCAGCATTTT.

The J gene is TRBJ2-3, the V gene TRBV30, with TRBD2 identical over 8 bases. V gave up 0 bases and J gave up 3 bases; unmatched junction bases: 5. Germline V lookup: CDR1 GTSNPN, CDR2 SVGIG (reference sequence). The CDR3 runs 15 residues. CDR3: CAWSVGAGGTDTQYF. DNA of the CDR3: TGTGCCTGGAGTGTAGGGGCGGGGGGTACAGATACGCAGTATTTT.

The rearrangement joins TRBV2 to TRBJ2-7; TRBD1 matches 9 bases. Germline CDR1 SNHLY, CDR2 FYNNEI. Germline trimming cut 9 bases from V and 2 bases from J; bases unmatched to any gene: 8. This CDR3 contains 14 residues. This CDR3 reads CASGTGLGTYEQYF. CDR3 bases: TGTGCCAGTGGGACAGGGTTGGGGACCTACGAGCAGTACTTC.

The chain couples TRBV19 to TRBJ1-2; 8 bases are a match to TRBD1. CDR3 size: 15 residues. Germline loops: CDR1 LNHDA, CDR2 SQIVND (reference sequence). Losses at the gene ends were 1 base for V and 4 bases for J; bases not matched to a gene: 5. The CDR3 reads CASSIGTGWPYGYTF. CDR3 sequence (DNA): TGTGCCAGTAGTATAGGGACAGGGTGGCCCTATGGCTACACCTTC.

V usage is TRBV28 and J usage is TRBJ1-5; 9 bases are shared with TRBD1. This CDR3 is 15 amino acids long. V was clipped by 4 bases and J by 7 bases; unmatched bases: 8. Per germline, CDR1 MDHEN and CDR2 SYDVKM. The CDR3 DNA reads TGTGCCAGCAGTTCATCCGGGACAGGGTACCAGCCCCAGCATTTT. This gives the protein CASSSSGTGYQPQHF.

The rearrangement uses TRBV7-6 and TRBJ1-1; D gene ambiguous. This CDR3 is built from 14 residues. With 3 bases removed from V and 8 bases from J, the gap between germline ends came to 16 bases. Germline assignment: CDR1 SGHVS and CDR2 FNYEAQ. The CDR3 loop is CASSLYGNGGEAFF. The CDR3 DNA sequence: TGTGCCAGCAGCTTGTACGGGAACGGTGGAGAAGCTTTCTTT.

V usage is TRBV18 and J usage is TRBJ1-2; TRBD1 matches 8 bases. The CDR3 totals 13 residues. V shed 6 bases and J 7 bases; nucleotides not matched to a gene: 7. From germline, CDR1 is KGHSH and CDR2 LQKENI. CDR3 residues: CASSVDREGGYTF. CDR3 DNA: TGTGCCAGCTCGGTGGACAGGGAGGGTGGCTACACCTTC.

This rearrangement joins TRBV3-1 (or the pseudogene TRBV3-2) to TRBJ1-1; maybe TRBD1 (5 bases). Germline V gene data show CDR1 as LGHDT and CDR2 as YNNKEL (reference sequence). The germline V and J ends were trimmed by 3 bases and 1 base, with 21 bases remaining between them. CDR3 size: 18 residues. Here the CDR3 DNA reads TGTGCCAGCAGCCACCTCCCGCGGGGGAGGATTTCGAACACTGAAGCTTTCTTT. This sequence encodes CASSHLPRGRISNTEAFF.

The J gene is TRBJ1-5, the V gene TRBV6-6, with D tentatively TRBD1 (5 bases). The CDR3 is 15 residues long. V lost 6 bases, J lost 4 bases, and 16 bases lay in between. Germline V CDR1 and CDR2: MNHNY, SVGAGI (reference sequence). The CDR3 spells CASSDGGSPNQPQHF. As DNA, the CDR3 is TGTGCCAGCAGCGATGGGGGGTCCCCGAATCAGCCCCAGCATTTT.

The chain employs TRBV3-1 (or the pseudogene TRBV3-2) and TRBJ2-3; D is ambiguous. The CDR3 contains 13 residues. V lost 1 base and J lost 8, with 10 bases in between. Germline assignment: CDR1 LGHDT and CDR2 YNNKEL (reference sequence). CDR3: CASSQGGLGTQYF. DNA of the CDR3: TGTGCCAGCAGCCAAGGTGGTCTAGGTACGCAGTATTTT.

The CDR3 nucleotides read TGTGCCATCAGCGGCTCAGTCGGTAGCAAGGGCACAGATACGCAGTATTTT. It codes for CAISGSVGSKGTDTQYF. The rearrangement links TRBV10-3 to TRBJ2-3; D is unresolved. V gave up 6 bases and J gave up 1 base, with 20 bases separating them. The CDR3 contains 17 residues. The germline gives CDR1 ENHRY, CDR2 SYGVKD.

J is TRBJ2-6 and V is TRBV7-2; D uncertain. V gave up 2 bases and J gave up 0 bases, with 11 bases separating them. Germline lookup yields CDR1 SGHTA and CDR2 FQGNSA. The CDR3 length is 17 residues. The CDR3 protein is CASSLTRSPSGANVLTF. DNA for the CDR3: TGTGCCAGCAGCTTAACCCGGTCGCCCTCTGGGGCCAACGTCCTGACTTTC.

The V gene is TRBV5-5, the J gene TRBJ2-7; TRBD1 matches 7 bases. This CDR3 spans 14 amino acids. Trimming cost V 2 bases and J 0 bases; bases outside gene matches: 2. Looked up from germline, CDR1 is SGHKS and CDR2 is YYEKEE (reference sequence). The CDR3 DNA sequence: TGTGCCAGCAGCTTTGACAGGGCCTCCTACGAGCAGTACTTC. Protein sequence: CASSFDRASYEQYF.

The rearrangement joins TRBV5-6 to TRBJ1-1, with TRBD1 matching over 10 bases. This CDR3 has 16 amino acids. The ends lost 3 bases at V and 6 bases at J; junction bases unmatched: 11. The germline V gene has CDR1 SGHDT and CDR2 YYEEEE. The CDR3 DNA reads TGTGCCAGCAGCTCCAGGACAGGGGGGAGTGTGGCTGAAGCTTTCTTT. As protein: CASSSRTGGSVAEAFF.

V gene TRBV27 combines with J gene TRBJ2-7; 7 bases match TRBD1. The CDR3 extends over 13 amino acids. CDR1 and CDR2 from the germline V gene are MNHEY and SMNVEV (reference sequence). V lost 8 bases, J lost 5 bases, and 9 bases stayed unmatched. The CDR3, as DNA: TGTGCCAGCGGTATAACAGGGGACAACGAGCAGTACTTC. It translates to CASGITGDNEQYF.

This clone was observed a single time. The V and J genes are TRBV9 and TRBJ2-7, with 8 nucleotides matching TRBD1. This CDR3 has 17 amino acids. CDR1 is SGDLS and CDR2 is YYNGEE in the germline V gene. V lost 4 bases to trimming and J lost 5 bases; unmatched junction nucleotides: 17. Here the CDR3 reads CASSTGQEVQGANEQYF. Here the CDR3 DNA reads TGTGCCAGCAGCACGGGACAAGAGGTTCAGGGGGCGAACGAGCAGTACTTC.

This chain connects TRBV3-1 (or the pseudogene TRBV3-2) to TRBJ1-2; D is possibly TRBD1 (6 bases). The CDR3 spans 16 residues. Per germline, CDR1 LGHDT and CDR2 YNNKEL (reference sequence). The V end was cut by 3 bases, the J end by 4 bases, with 18 bases between. The CDR3: CASSQLRGRNSYGYTF. The CDR3 coding sequence is TGTGCCAGCAGCCAGCTCAGGGGTCGAAACTCCTATGGCTACACCTTC.

This clone was recorded once. The genes are TRBV12-3 or TRBV12-4 and TRBJ2-7, with D possibly matching TRBD1 (6 bases). CDR3 length: 13 residues. V lost 3 bases to trimming and J lost 2 bases, with 8 bases between them. Here the CDR3 reads CASSFGQPYEQYF. The CDR3 DNA sequence: TGTGCCAGCAGTTTTGGACAGCCCTACGAGCAGTACTTC.

This rearrangement joins TRBV7-2 to TRBJ1-2, with a weak D call TRBD1 (6 bases). CDR1 and CDR2 from the germline V gene are SGHTA and FQGNSA. The length of the CDR3 is 16 residues. V was clipped by 5 bases and J by 0 bases, with 16 bases between them. The CDR3 DNA reads as TGTGCCAGCAGCACATTACAGGGCCGAGCTAACTATGGCTACACCTTC. It yields the protein CASSTLQGRANYGYTF.

The chain recombines TRBV28 with TRBJ1-2; D is undetermined. The CDR3 totals 12 residues. Trimming took 6 bases from V and 4 from J, leaving 9 bases between them. Germline V gene lookup returns CDR1 MDHEN and CDR2 SYDVKM. The DNA of the CDR3 is TGTGCCAGCAGGGCTCCCCTCTATGGCTACACCTTC. This translates into CASRAPLYGYTF.

The chain uses TRBV29-1 and TRBJ1-2, with a weak D call TRBD1 (6 bases). Germline V gene data show CDR1 as SQVTM and CDR2 as ANQGSEA. The CDR3 is made up of 16 amino acids. The germline V and J ends were trimmed by 0 bases and 4 bases, with 18 bases remaining between them. CDR3 amino acids: CSVEDPLGGLLYGYTF. The CDR3 DNA reads as TGCAGCGTTGAAGATCCTCTGGGGGGGCTCCTCTATGGCTACACCTTC.